Below, 32 T cell receptor beta chains from the same sample are listed, as sequenced in a study of cytomegalovirus exposure and HLA in healthy donors. Clones were read by immunoSEQ multiplex PCR, and TCRdb kept only the in-frame ones, dropping some. The sample includes roughly 310,000 clones, around 90% of them seen just once. Input material: PBMCs. These receptors were taken from a man aged 25-45 years in good health and CMV-seronegative.

This chain connects TRBV11-2 to TRBJ2-5, with 8 positions matching TRBD2. Germline CDR1 SGHAT, CDR2 FQNNGV. There are 14 residues in the CDR3. V shed 5 bases and J 5 bases; nucleotides not matched to a gene: 7. CDR3 nucleotide sequence: TGTGCCAGCAGCACGGGGGGGGCCGATGAGACCCAGTACTTC. Protein sequence: CASSTGGADETQYF.

The V call is TRBV19, the J call TRBJ1-1; D is perhaps TRBD1 (6 bases). The CDR3 spans 14 residues. Germline CDR1 reads LNHDA; CDR2 reads SQIVND (reference sequence). V shed 5 bases and J shed 5 bases, with 15 bases lying between them. This CDR3 is CASSLQGSRTEAFF. CDR3 DNA sequence: TGTGCCAGTAGTTTACAGGGTAGTAGAACTGAAGCTTTCTTT.

V is TRBV6-5 and J is TRBJ1-2, with D tentatively TRBD1 (6 bases). Trimming left V 0 bases short and J 4 bases short, with 12 bases between. The CDR3 sequence is 15 residues long. Looked up from germline, CDR1 is MNHEY and CDR2 is SVGAGI. Written as DNA, the CDR3 is TGTGCCAGCAGTTACTCGAATCTGGACAGCTATGGCTACACCTTC. Protein product: CASSYSNLDSYGYTF.

The chain has TRBV10-2 and TRBJ2-3, with D perhaps TRBD1 (6 bases). The CDR3 is 13 residues long. Trimming stripped 8 bases from V and 3 bases from J, with 12 bases between. The germline CDR1 and CDR2 sequences are WSHSY and SAAADI. The DNA of the CDR3 is TGCGCCAGCCACAGGGAGTCAACAGATACGCAGTATTTT. Translation: CASHRESTDTQYF.

The V call is TRBV15, the J call TRBJ2-2, with 7 bases that match TRBD1. Germline V lookup: CDR1 LNHNV, CDR2 YYDKDF (reference sequence). V lost 9 bases, J lost 4 bases, and 8 bases stayed unmatched. The CDR3 runs to 14 residues. For the CDR3, the DNA is TGTGCCACTTGTGACAGGGCCGGCACCGGGGAGCTGTTTTTT. Protein product: CATCDRAGTGELFF.

The chain has TRBV4-1 and TRBJ2-7; 7 bases agree with TRBD1. Germline-derived CDR1 and CDR2 are MGHRA and YSYEKL. This CDR3 spans 17 amino acids. J lost 2 bases, V lost 0 bases, and 10 bases had no gene match. This CDR3 is CASSQDAETGSTYEQYF. CDR3 nucleotide sequence: TGCGCCAGCAGCCAAGATGCGGAGACAGGGTCAACCTACGAGCAGTACTTC.

The J gene is TRBJ2-7, the V gene TRBV10-2; TRBD1 aligns across 7 bases. V dropped 6 bases and J dropped 4; count of bases not matched to a gene: 3. The germline V gene encodes CDR1 WSHSY and CDR2 SAAADI. The CDR3 spans 12 residues. In nucleotides, the CDR3 is TGCGCCAGCAGCGGACAGGCTTACGAGCAGTACTTC. The encoded protein is CASSGQAYEQYF.

The V gene is TRBV19, the J gene TRBJ1-1, with D possibly matching TRBD1 (6 bases). Trimming took 8 bases from V and 4 from J, leaving 20 bases between them. Germline V lookup: CDR1 LNHDA, CDR2 SQIVND (reference sequence). The CDR3 contains 15 residues. CDR3 region: CASWAGGAPTTEAFF. As DNA, the CDR3 is TGTGCCAGTTGGGCCGGGGGGGCGCCGACCACTGAAGCTTTCTTT.

The genes are TRBV6-1 and TRBJ1-5, with TRBD1 identical over 7 bases. Germline V gene lookup returns CDR1 MNHNS and CDR2 SASEGT. This CDR3 spans 14 amino acids. J was trimmed by 2 bases and V by 9 bases; bases with no gene match: 7. The DNA for the CDR3 is TGTGCCAGTATTCAAGGACAGGGCAATCAGCCCCAGCATTTT. This encodes CASIQGQGNQPQHF.

The V and J genes are TRBV2 and TRBJ2-7; TRBD2 matches 15 bases. The CDR3 covers 16 residues. From germline, CDR1 is SNHLY and CDR2 FYNNEI. V gave up 7 bases and J gave up 5 bases; unmatched junction bases: 9. CDR3: CASTAGLAGGPDEQYF. For the CDR3, the DNA is TGTGCCAGCACCGCCGGACTAGCGGGGGGGCCGGACGAGCAGTACTTC.

This rearrangement joins TRBV11-2 to TRBJ2-2; TRBD1 matches 7 bases. This CDR3 comprises 15 residues. Trimming cost V 3 bases and J 4 bases; bases outside gene matches: 5. The germline V gene encodes CDR1 SGHAT and CDR2 FQNNGV. CDR3 coding DNA: TGTGCCAGCAGCTTCCCGGGACAGCGCACCGGGGAGCTGTTTTTT. Translating it yields CASSFPGQRTGELFF.

The chain links TRBV15 to TRBJ1-2, with D maybe TRBD1 (5 bases). V dropped 1 base and J dropped 4 bases, with 13 bases sitting between them. This CDR3 has 15 residues. The V gene's germline CDR1 is LNHNV and CDR2 YYDKDF (reference sequence). The CDR3 loop reads CATSRGGGTLYGYTF. The CDR3 DNA follows: TGTGCCACCAGCAGAGGAGGAGGGACTCTCTATGGCTACACCTTC.

The V gene is TRBV6-5, the J gene TRBJ2-1, with TRBD1 matching over 9 bases. V lost 1 base and J lost 5; bases outside the gene matches: 3. Germline V gives CDR1 MNHEY, CDR2 SVGAGI. CDR3 length equals 15 residues. The CDR3 region has the DNA TGTGCCAGCAGTTACTTCGGGACAGGGAACAATGAGCAGTTCTTC. Its translation is CASSYFGTGNNEQFF.

The chain recombines TRBV11-2 with TRBJ1-2; no definite D call. Trimming shortened V by 1 base and J by 5 bases, and 11 bases separated the two germline ends. CDR1 and CDR2 (germline): SGHAT, FQNNGV. The CDR3 spans 14 residues. CDR3 region: CASSLGYSSYGYTF. The CDR3 DNA reads as TGTGCCAGCAGCTTAGGTTATTCCTCTTATGGCTACACCTTC.

This rearrangement joins TRBV30 to TRBJ1-5; maybe TRBD1 (6 bases). Germline CDR1 and CDR2: GTSNPN and SVGIG (reference sequence). This CDR3 contains 18 residues. V was clipped by 4 bases and J by 4 bases, with 26 bases between them. DNA for the CDR3: TGTGCCTGGAAGAGCCGCCCCGGGGGGCCGACTTTAAATCAGCCCCAGCATTTT. Protein product: CAWKSRPGGPTLNQPQHF.

The chain recombines TRBV27 with TRBJ1-1; D perhaps matches TRBD1 (6 bases). Trimming shortened V by 2 bases and J by 6 bases, and 10 bases separated the two germline ends. The CDR3 spans 13 residues. Germline V gives CDR1 MNHEY, CDR2 SMNVEV (reference sequence). DNA for the CDR3: TGTGCCAGCAGTTTAGTTGGGGGCCCTGAAGCTTTCTTT. It specifies CASSLVGGPEAFF.

The J gene is TRBJ2-7, the V gene TRBV4-1; 8 bases fit TRBD2. With V trimmed by 0 bases and J by 4 bases, 11 bases remained unmatched. This CDR3 has 17 amino acids. Germline CDR1 and CDR2: MGHRA and YSYEKL. In DNA form, the CDR3 reads TGCGCCAGCAGCCAAGATAAAGGCGGGGGGATAACTTACGAGCAGTACTTC. This sequence encodes CASSQDKGGGITYEQYF.

The chain links TRBV5-6 to TRBJ1-1; 7 nucleotides line up with TRBD1. Losses at the gene ends were 4 bases for V and 1 base for J; bases not matched to a gene: 4. CDR1 is SGHDT and CDR2 is YYEEEE in the germline V gene. CDR3 size: 14 residues. CDR3 region: CASSDQGGNTEAFF. In nucleotides, the CDR3 is TGTGCCAGCAGCGACCAGGGGGGGAACACTGAAGCTTTCTTT.

The chain is built from TRBV10-1 and TRBJ2-7; D gene uncertain. The CDR3 has 13 amino acids. CDR1 and CDR2 (germline): WNHNN, SYGVQD (reference sequence). The V end was cut by 0 bases, the J end by 3 bases, with 6 bases between. CDR3 protein: CASSESTIYEQYF. The CDR3 DNA reads TGCGCCAGCAGTGAGTCTACAATCTACGAGCAGTACTTC.

J is TRBJ1-6 and V is TRBV4-1; 8 nucleotides align to TRBD1. The CDR3 sequence is 18 residues long. V dropped 0 bases and J dropped 9; count of bases not matched to a gene: 13. CDR1 MGHRA and CDR2 YSYEKL come from the germline V gene. CDR3 region: CASSQEAATGAYISPLHF. CDR3 coding DNA: TGCGCCAGCAGCCAAGAAGCGGCGACAGGGGCGTACATTTCACCCCTCCACTTT.

The chain couples TRBV9 to TRBJ2-3, with D possibly being TRBD2 (6 bases). This CDR3 region has 14 residues. The germline V gene has CDR1 SGDLS and CDR2 YYNGEE. Trimming took off 4 bases at V and 1 base at J, with 10 bases between the two ends. The DNA for the CDR3 is TGTGCCAGCAGCCTACCGGGGGGCACAGATACGCAGTATTTT. Translation gives CASSLPGGTDTQYF.

The rearrangement joins TRBV5-1 to TRBJ2-7; D not resolved. The CDR3 covers 14 residues. V was shortened by 1 base and J by 0 bases, with 8 bases between the two germline ends. Germline CDR1 is SGHRS and CDR2 is YFSETQ. This chain's CDR3 is CASSLPGYSYEQYF. In DNA, the CDR3 is TGCGCCAGCAGCTTGCCCGGTTACTCCTACGAGCAGTACTTC.

The rearrangement uses TRBV2 and TRBJ1-1; the D is unclear. CDR1 and CDR2 (germline): SNHLY, FYNNEI. The CDR3 has 13 residues. V was cut by 5 bases and J by 0 bases, with 7 bases left in between. The CDR3 nucleotides read TGTGCCAGCAGTTTTACAGTGAACACTGAAGCTTTCTTT. Amino acids: CASSFTVNTEAFF. Full variable domain (rest looked up from reference TRBV2 and TRBJ1-1): EPEVTQTPSHQVTQMGQEVILRCVPISNHLYFYWYRQILGQKVEFLVSFYNNEISEKSEIFDDQFSVERPDGSNFTLKIRSTKLEDSAMYFCASSFTVNTEAFFGQGTRLTVV.

This clone appeared a few times. V gene TRBV7-9 combines with J gene TRBJ1-2; 7 bases line up with TRBD1. The CDR3 totals 13 residues. CDR1 SEHNR and CDR2 FQNEAQ come from the germline V gene (reference sequence). The V segment lost 5 bases and the J segment 7 bases; nucleotides outside the gene matches: 7. For the CDR3, the DNA is TGTGCCAGCAGCCAGACAGGGACAGCTGGCTACACCTTC. Translating gives CASSQTGTAGYTF. Together with reference TRBV7-9 and TRBJ1-2, the CDR3 gives the full variable domain: DTGVSQNPRHKITKRGQNVTFRCDPISEHNRLYWYRQTLGQGPEFLTYFQNEAQLEKSRLLSDRFSAERPKGSFSTLEIQRTEQGDSAMYLCASSQTGTAGYTFGSGTRLTVV.

In this sample, this clone turned up once. The chain employs TRBV5-1 and TRBJ2-5; 7 bases are shared with TRBD1. CDR1 and CDR2 (germline): SGHRS, YFSETQ. The CDR3 covers 15 residues. Trimming cost V 0 bases and J 5 bases; bases outside gene matches: 7. The CDR3 DNA is TGCGCCAGCAGCTTGGGGGGACAGCTGGGGGAGACCCAGTACTTC. The encoded protein is CASSLGGQLGETQYF.

V usage is TRBV18 and J usage is TRBJ2-7, with TRBD1 matching 9 bases. Germline CDR1 is KGHSH and CDR2 is LQKENI. J gave up 1 base and V 8 bases, and 15 bases lay outside the gene matches. This CDR3 comprises 17 residues. The CDR3 DNA follows: TGTGCCAGCCAACATGGGACAGGGACGTTTGTATCCTACGAGCAGTACTTC. It translates to CASQHGTGTFVSYEQYF.

The V call is TRBV10-2, the J call TRBJ1-4; D gene ambiguous. The CDR3 length is 13 residues. Trimming removed 2 bases from V and 12 bases from J, with 13 bases in between. The germline gives CDR1 WSHSY, CDR2 SAAADI. CDR3 protein: CASSEPPGEQLFF. The CDR3 bases are TGCGCCAGCAGTGAGCCTCCGGGAGAACAACTGTTTTTT.

This sequence joins TRBV19 and TRBJ1-2; D gene uncertain. Trimming removed 6 bases from V and 2 bases from J, with 10 bases in between. Germline V gene lookup returns CDR1 LNHDA and CDR2 SQIVND (reference sequence). There are 13 residues in the CDR3. CDR3 sequence reads: CASSMRENYGYTF. The CDR3 DNA sequence: TGTGCCAGTAGCATGCGGGAAAACTATGGCTACACCTTC.

The gene calls are TRBV30 and TRBJ2-2; 7 nucleotides line up with TRBD2. CDR3 length: 16 amino acids. Trimming took 2 bases from V and 0 from J; bases not matched to a gene: 6. Germline V gene data show CDR1 as GTSNPN and CDR2 as SVGIG (reference sequence). The CDR3 DNA reads as TGTGCCTGGAGTTTACCCCGGGGGGCGAACACCGGGGAGCTGTTTTTT. Encoded protein: CAWSLPRGANTGELFF.

The chain recombines TRBV6-5 with TRBJ1-2; D is possibly TRBD1 (6 bases). Germline V gene sequence: CDR1 MNHEY, CDR2 SVGAGI. The CDR3 runs to 15 residues. Trimming cost V 0 bases and J 6 bases, with 14 bases left between them. CDR3 loop: CASSYSGGGVDGYTF. DNA for the CDR3: TGTGCCAGCAGTTACTCAGGGGGAGGGGTGGATGGCTACACCTTC.

This chain joins TRBV7-9 and TRBJ1-3; 7 bases align to TRBD1. V shed 5 bases and J 2 bases; nucleotides not matched to a gene: 3. This CDR3 is 14 amino acids long. Germline-derived CDR1 and CDR2 are SEHNR and FQNEAQ (reference sequence). DNA for the CDR3: TGTGCCAGCAGCCGAGGACAGGCTGGAAACACCATATATTTT. Amino acid sequence: CASSRGQAGNTIYF. Full variable domain (missing parts from reference TRBV7-9 and TRBJ1-3): DTGVSQNPRHKITKRGQNVTFRCDPISEHNRLYWYRQTLGQGPEFLTYFQNEAQLEKSRLLSDRFSAERPKGSFSTLEIQRTEQGDSAMYLCASSRGQAGNTIYFGEGSWLTVV.

DNA of the CDR3: TGTGCCAGTATTAGAGCCCCCTCCTCCTCTGGGGCCAACGTCCTGACTTTC. This gives the protein CASIRAPSSSGANVLTF. The chain combines TRBV19 with TRBJ2-6, with D unclear. Germline loops: CDR1 LNHDA, CDR2 SQIVND (reference sequence). V was shortened by 7 bases and J by 0 bases, with 16 bases between the two germline ends. The CDR3 runs to 17 residues.